This T cell receptor beta chain stems from a study of T cell responses to AZD1222 COVID-19 vaccine. With respect to this clone: Its antigen is as yet unknown.

Some second doses came at about 4 weeks and others at about 12 weeks; these were pooled. Measured with immunoSEQ multiplex PCR; TCRdb has only the in-frame clones, and not every one. Found here are tens of thousands of clones, about 93% of them singletons; the top ten hold less than 4%. Broader study findings: In all cases, repertoires were sampled only after the peak T cell response. Nearly half of spike-specific TCRs reportedly go after variant regions that carry no mutations.

Between the trimmed V and J ends, which lost 1 base and 7 bases, there was a span of 14 bases. The CDR3 has 16 amino acids. Germline values: CDR1 LGHDT, CDR2 YNNKEL (reference sequence). V and J are TRBV3-1 (or the pseudogene TRBV3-2) and TRBJ1-6; D remains ambiguous. The sequencing here drew on peripheral blood, taken 28 days after the second AZD1222 dose. The receptor was derived from an adult who received the AZD1222 COVID-19 vaccine. The CDR3 DNA follows: TGTGCCAGCAGCCAAGGGGTCGGAGGGAACAATTCACCCCTCCACTTT. It specifies CASSQGVGGNNSPLHF.